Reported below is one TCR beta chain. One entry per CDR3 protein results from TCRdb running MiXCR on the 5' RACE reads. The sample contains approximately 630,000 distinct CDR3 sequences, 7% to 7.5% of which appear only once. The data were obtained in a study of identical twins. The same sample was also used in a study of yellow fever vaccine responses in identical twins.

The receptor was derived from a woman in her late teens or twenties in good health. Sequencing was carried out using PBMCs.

The CDR3 nucleotides are TGTGCCAGCAGTTTTGGGCTGGATGAAAAACTGTTTTTT. Its translation: CASSFGLDEKLFF. The chain employs TRBV28 and TRBJ1-4, with no clear D. This CDR3 is built from 13 residues. Between the trimmed V and J ends, which lost 3 bases and 6 bases, there was a span of 8 bases. In germline, CDR1 is MDHEN, CDR2 SYDVKM. The full variable domain, in which reference TRBV28 and TRBJ1-4 provide the parts outside the CDR3, is DVKVTQSSRYLVKRTGEKVFLECVQDMDHENMFWYRQDPGLGLRLIYFSYDVKMKEKGDIPEGYSVSREKKERFSLILESASTNQTSMYLCASSFGLDEKLFFGSGTQLSVL.